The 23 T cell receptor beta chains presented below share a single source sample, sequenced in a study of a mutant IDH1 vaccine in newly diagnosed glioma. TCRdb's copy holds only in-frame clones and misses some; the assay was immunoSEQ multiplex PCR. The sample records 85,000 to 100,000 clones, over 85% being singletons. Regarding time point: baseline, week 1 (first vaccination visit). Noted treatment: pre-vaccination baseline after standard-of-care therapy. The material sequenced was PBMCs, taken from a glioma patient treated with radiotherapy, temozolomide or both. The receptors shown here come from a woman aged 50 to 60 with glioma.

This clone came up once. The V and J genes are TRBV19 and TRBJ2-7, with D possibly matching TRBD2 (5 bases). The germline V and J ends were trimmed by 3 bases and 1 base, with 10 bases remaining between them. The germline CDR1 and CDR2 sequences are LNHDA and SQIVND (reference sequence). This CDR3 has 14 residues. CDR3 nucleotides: TGTGCCAGTAGTATGCGGGCGGAGTCCTACGAGCAGTACTTC. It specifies CASSMRAESYEQYF.

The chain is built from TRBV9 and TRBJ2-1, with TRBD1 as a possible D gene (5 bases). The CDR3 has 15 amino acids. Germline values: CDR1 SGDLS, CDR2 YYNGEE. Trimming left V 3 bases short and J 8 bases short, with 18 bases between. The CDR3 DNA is TGTGCCAGCAGCGCTGCCAGGGTCAACCCCCATGAGCAGTTCTTC. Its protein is CASSAARVNPHEQFF.

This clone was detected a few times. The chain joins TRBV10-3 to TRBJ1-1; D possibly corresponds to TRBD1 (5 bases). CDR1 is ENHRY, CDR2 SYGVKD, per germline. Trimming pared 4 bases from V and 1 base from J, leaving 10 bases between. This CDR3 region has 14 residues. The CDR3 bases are TGTGCCATCAGTGCGCAGGGTGGGAACACTGAAGCTTTCTTT. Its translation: CAISAQGGNTEAFF.

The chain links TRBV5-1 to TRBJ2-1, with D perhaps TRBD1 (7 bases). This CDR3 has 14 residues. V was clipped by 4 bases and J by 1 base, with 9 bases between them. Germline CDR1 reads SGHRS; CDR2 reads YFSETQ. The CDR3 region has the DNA TGCGCCAGCAGCGCGGGACAGTCCTACAATGAGCAGTTCTTC. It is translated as CASSAGQSYNEQFF.

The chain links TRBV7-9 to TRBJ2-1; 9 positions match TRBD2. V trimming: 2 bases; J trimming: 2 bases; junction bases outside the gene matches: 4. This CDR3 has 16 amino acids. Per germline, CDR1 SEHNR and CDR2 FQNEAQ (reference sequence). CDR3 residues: CASSLIAGAPYNEQFF. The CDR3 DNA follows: TGTGCCAGCAGCTTAATAGCGGGAGCTCCCTACAATGAGCAGTTCTTC.

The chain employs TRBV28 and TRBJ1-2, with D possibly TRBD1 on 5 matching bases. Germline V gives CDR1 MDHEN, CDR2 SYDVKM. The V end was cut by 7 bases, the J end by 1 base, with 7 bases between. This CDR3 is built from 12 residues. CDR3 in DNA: TGTGCCAGCATTGGGGGTAACTATGGCTACACCTTC. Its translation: CASIGGNYGYTF.

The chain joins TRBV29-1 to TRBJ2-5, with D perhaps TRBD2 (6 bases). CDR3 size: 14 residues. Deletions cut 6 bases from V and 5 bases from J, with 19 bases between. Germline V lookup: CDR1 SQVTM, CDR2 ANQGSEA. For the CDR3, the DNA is TGCAGCGTCCAACGGCGGCTAGCGCGGGAGACCCAGTACTTC. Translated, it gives CSVQRRLARETQYF. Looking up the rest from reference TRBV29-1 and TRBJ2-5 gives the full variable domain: SAVISQKPSRDICQRGTSLTIQCQVDSQVTMMFWYRQQPGQSLTLIATANQGSEATYESGFVIDKFPISRPNLTFSTLTVSNMSPEDSSIYLCSVQRRLARETQYFGPGTRLLVL.

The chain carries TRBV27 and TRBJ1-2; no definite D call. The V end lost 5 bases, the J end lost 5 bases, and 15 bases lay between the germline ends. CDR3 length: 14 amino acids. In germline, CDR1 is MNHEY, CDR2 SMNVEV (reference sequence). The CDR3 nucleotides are TGTGCCAGCAGTCCTCGGGGTCCCTCTTATGGCTACACCTTC. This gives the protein CASSPRGPSYGYTF.

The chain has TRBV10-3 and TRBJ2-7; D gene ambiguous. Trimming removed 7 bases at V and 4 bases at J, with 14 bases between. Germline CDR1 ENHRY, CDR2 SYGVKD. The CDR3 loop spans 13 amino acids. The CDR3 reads CAIKSAVDYEQYF. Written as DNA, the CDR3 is TGTGCCATCAAGTCGGCAGTTGATTACGAGCAGTACTTC.

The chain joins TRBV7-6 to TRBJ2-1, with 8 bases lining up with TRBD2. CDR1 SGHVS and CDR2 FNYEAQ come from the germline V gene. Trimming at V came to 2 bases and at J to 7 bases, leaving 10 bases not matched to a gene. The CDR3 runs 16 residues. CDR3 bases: TGTGCCAGCAGCTTATCGGTAGCGGGATTTGGAAATGAGCAGTTCTTC. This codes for CASSLSVAGFGNEQFF. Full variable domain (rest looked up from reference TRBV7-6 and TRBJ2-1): GAGVSQSPRYKVTKRGQDVALRCDPISGHVSLYWYRQALGQGPEFLTYFNYEAQQDKSGLPNDRFSAERPEGSISTLTIQRTEQRDSAMYRCASSLSVAGFGNEQFFGPGTRLTVL.

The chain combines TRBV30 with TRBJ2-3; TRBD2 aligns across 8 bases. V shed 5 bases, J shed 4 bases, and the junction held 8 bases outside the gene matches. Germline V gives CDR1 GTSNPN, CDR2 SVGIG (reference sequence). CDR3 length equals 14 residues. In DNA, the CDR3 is TGTGCCTGGCAGAGCGGGAGAGCGCCAGATACGCAGTATTTT. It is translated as CAWQSGRAPDTQYF.

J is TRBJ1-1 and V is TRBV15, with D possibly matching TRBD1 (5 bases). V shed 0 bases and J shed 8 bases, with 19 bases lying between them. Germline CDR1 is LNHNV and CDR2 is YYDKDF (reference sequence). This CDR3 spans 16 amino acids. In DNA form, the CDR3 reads TGTGCCACCAGCAGAGATCTAAAGGGAGGGGTGGCGGAAGCTTTCTTT. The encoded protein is CATSRDLKGGVAEAFF.

CDR3 nucleotides: TGTGCCAGCAGCTTGTCACTAGCGGGAGGGCCGACAAACATTCAGTACTTC. It yields the protein CASSLSLAGGPTNIQYF. This chain joins TRBV11-1 and TRBJ2-4, with 13 bases matching TRBD2. The CDR3 runs to 17 residues. The trim removed 3 bases at V and 6 bases at J, leaving 8 bases unmatched. Germline V gene data show CDR1 as SGHAT and CDR2 as FQDESV (reference sequence).

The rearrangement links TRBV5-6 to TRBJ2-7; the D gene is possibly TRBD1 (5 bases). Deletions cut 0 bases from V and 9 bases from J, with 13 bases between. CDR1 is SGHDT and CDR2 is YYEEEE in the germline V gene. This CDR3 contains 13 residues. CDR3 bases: TGTGCCAGCAGCTTGGGGCGGACACCTATGCAGTACTTC. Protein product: CASSLGRTPMQYF.

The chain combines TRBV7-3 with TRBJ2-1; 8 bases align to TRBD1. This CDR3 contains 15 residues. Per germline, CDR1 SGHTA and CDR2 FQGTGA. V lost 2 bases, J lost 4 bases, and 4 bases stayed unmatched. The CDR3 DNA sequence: TGTGCCAGCAGCTTAGGGACAGGAATTTACAATGAGCAGTTCTTC. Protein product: CASSLGTGIYNEQFF.

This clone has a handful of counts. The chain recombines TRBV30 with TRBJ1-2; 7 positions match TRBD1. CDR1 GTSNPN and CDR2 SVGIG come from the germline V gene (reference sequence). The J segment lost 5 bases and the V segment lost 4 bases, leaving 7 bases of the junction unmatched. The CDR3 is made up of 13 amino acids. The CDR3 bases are TGTGCCTGGACTGGGACAGACGGGTATGGCTACACCTTC. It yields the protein CAWTGTDGYGYTF.

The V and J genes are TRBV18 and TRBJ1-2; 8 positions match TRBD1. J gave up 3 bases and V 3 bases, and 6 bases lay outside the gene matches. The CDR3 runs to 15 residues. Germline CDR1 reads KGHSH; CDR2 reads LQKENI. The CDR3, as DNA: TGTGCCAGCTCACCGCCGGGACAGGTATACTATGGCTACACCTTC. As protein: CASSPPGQVYYGYTF.

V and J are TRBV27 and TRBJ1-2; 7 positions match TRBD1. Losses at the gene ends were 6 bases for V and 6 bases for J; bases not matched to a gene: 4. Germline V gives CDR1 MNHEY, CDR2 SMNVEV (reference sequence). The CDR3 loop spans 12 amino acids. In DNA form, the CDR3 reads TGTGCCAGCAGGTCTACAGGGGATGGCTACACCTTC. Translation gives CASRSTGDGYTF.

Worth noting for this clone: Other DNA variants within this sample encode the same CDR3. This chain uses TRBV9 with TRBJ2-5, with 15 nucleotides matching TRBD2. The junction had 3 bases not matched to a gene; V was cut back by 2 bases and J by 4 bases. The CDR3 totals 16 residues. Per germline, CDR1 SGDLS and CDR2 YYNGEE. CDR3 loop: CASSVGLAGGPETQYF. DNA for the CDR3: TGTGCCAGCAGCGTCGGACTAGCGGGAGGGCCAGAGACCCAGTACTTC.

The CDR3 spells CASSPWGQGYGYTF. The CDR3 DNA follows: TGTGCCAGCAGTCCCTGGGGGCAGGGCTATGGCTACACCTTC. The V and J genes are TRBV6-6 and TRBJ1-2; tentatively, D is TRBD1 (6 bases). CDR3 length: 14 amino acids. Trimming cost V 5 bases and J 4 bases, with 14 bases left between them. CDR1 and CDR2 from the germline V gene are MNHNY and SVGAGI (reference sequence).

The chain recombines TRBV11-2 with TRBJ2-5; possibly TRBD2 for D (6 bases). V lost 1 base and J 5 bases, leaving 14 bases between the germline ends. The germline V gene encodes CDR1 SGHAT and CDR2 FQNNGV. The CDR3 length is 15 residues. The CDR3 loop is CASSLGGLNRETQYF. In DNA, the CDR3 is TGTGCCAGCAGCTTAGGGGGACTCAACAGGGAGACCCAGTACTTC.

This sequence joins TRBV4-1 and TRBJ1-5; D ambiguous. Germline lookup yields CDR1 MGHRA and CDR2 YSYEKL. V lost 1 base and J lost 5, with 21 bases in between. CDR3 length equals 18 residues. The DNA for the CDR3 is TGCGCCAGCAGCCAAGGAGATGGATACAGTAGAAAGGATCAGCCCCAGCATTTT. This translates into CASSQGDGYSRKDQPQHF.

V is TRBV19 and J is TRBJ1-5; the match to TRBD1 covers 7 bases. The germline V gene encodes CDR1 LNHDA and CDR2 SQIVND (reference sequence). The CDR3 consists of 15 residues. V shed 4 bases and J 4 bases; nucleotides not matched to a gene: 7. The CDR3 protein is CASSTGDSLNQPQHF. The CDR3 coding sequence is TGTGCCAGTAGTACCGGGGACAGTCTTAATCAGCCCCAGCATTTT. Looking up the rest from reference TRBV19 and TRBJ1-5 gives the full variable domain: DGGITQSPKYLFRKEGQNVTLSCEQNLNHDAMYWYRQDPGQGLRLIYYSQIVNDFQKGDIAEGYSVSREKKESFPLTVTSAQKNPTAFYLCASSTGDSLNQPQHFGDGTRLSIL.